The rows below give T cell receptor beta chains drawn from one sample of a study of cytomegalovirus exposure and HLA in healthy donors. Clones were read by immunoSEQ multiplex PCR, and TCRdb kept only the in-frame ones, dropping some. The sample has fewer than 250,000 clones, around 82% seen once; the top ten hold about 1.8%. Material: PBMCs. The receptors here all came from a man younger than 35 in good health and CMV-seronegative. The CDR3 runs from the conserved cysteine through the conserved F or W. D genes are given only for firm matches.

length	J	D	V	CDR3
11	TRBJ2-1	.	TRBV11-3	CASSKGFGQFF
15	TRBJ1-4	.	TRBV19	CASSDKGGLPSGLFF
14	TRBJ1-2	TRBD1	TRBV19	CASSSTGVGSGYTF
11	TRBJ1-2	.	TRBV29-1	CSVGGGYGYTF
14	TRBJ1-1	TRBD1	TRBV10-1	CASAPGQGFTEAFF
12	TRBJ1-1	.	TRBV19	CASKGIDTEAFF
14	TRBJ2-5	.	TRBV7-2	CASSLSRDQETQYF
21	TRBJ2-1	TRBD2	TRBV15	CATSRVKAGTSGSGLHNEQFF
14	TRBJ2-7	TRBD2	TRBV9	CASSAGTTSHEQYF
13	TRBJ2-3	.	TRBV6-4	CASSLSSTDTQYF
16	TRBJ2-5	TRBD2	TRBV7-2	CASSLVSSGGAGTQYF
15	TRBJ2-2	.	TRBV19	CASIPRSGDTGELFF
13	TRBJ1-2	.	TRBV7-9	CASSLNGNYGYTF
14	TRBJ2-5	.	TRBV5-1	CASSLTGLQETQYF
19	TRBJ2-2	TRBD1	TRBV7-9	CASSLRDRGEKANTGELFF
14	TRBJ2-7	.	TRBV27	CASSLFSPPDEQYF
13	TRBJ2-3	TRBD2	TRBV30	CAWSSGGADTQYF
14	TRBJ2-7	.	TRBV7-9	CASSFDPSSYEQYF
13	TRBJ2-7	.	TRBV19	CASSIGGLGEQYF
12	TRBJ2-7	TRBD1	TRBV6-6	CASGDRGLEQYF
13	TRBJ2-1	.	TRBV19	CASREGGRNEQFF
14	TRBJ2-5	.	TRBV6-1	CVSSTGLVQETQYF
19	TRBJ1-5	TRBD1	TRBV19	CASSMVRTGGGYSNQPQHF
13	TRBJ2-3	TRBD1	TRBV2	CASSGTGGSTQYF
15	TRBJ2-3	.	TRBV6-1	CASSGALEGTDTQYF
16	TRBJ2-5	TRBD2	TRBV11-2	CASSSGWRGGNETQYF
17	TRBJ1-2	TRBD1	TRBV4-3	CASSQDSGRQGNRGYTF
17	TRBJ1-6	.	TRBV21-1	CASTLPARQGLGSPLHF
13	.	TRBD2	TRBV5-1	CASRLAGTYEQYF
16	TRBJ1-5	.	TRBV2	CASSEIRYRADQPQHF
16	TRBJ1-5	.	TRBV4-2	CASSQDLSRISQPQHF
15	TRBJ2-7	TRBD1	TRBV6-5	CASRPARQGVYEQYF
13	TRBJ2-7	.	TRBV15	CATSRGYTYEQYF
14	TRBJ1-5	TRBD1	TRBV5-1	CASRPTGPGEPQHF
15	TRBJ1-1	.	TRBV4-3	CASSQVPGAVTEAFF
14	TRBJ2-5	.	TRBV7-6	CASSLLSAQETQYF
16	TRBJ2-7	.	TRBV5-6	CASSPKTGSLPYEQYF
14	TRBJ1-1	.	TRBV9	CASSLSTVNTEAFF
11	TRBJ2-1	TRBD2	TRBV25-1	CASGSYNEQFF
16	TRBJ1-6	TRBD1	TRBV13	CASSKVETGGNSPLHF
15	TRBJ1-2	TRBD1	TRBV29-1	CSVEGADRGLYGYTF
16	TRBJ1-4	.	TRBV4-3	CASSQGGLGRPEKLFF
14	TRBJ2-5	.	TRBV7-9	CASSSLVRQETQYF
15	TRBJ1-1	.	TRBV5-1	CASSYSGTANTEAFF